The clone carrying this T cell receptor beta chain was detected a few times. Its specificity is not known. This sample was included in a study of vaccination effects on CD4 cells after COVID-19. Ahead of sequencing, the ViraFEST assay grew antigen-specific CD4+ T cells using viral peptide pools. With approximately 9 days of culture completed, CD4+ T cells were isolated. Either the BNT162b2 or mRNA-1273 vaccine was given to participants in two doses. Vaccine recipients lacked prior SARS-CoV-2 infection and had negative nucleocapsid antibodies. Data came from immunoSEQ multiplex PCR; TCRdb stores just in-frame clones and leaves some out. Here the sample spans about 27,000 clones, about 80% being singletons. This receptor was identified in a human donor who received a COVID-19 vaccine. Some clones in this sample may be carry-over from other donors' samples. The sequencing here drew on CD4+ T cells from PBMCs cultured with HCoV-NL63 spike peptides, taken after COVID-19 vaccination.

The CDR3 sequence is CASSPRTGMGEQYV. CDR3 sequence (DNA): TGTGCCAGCAGCCCCCGGACAGGGATGGGCGAGCAGTACGTC. The chain combines TRBV7-2 with TRBJ2-7; 8 bases map to TRBD1. CDR3 size: 14 residues. V was pared by 5 bases and J by 6 bases, with 9 bases of the junction left unmatched. Germline CDR1 and CDR2: SGHTA and FQGNSA.